This T cell receptor (beta chain) appears in the sequencing data of a study of response to subunit inactivated influenza vaccine. The CDR3 extends over 16 amino acids. The junction had 10 bases not matched to a gene; V was cut back by 7 bases and J by 4 bases. From germline, CDR1 is MNHEY and CDR2 SVGEGT. Study-level results: Seasonal influenza vaccination, on each occasion, was suggested by the authors to recruit few new T cells.

The sample holds a few counts of this clonotype. What it binds is not known. TCRdb reanalysed the RT-PCR reads using MiXCR and keeps one entry per CDR3 protein. The repertoire includes some 180,000 distinct CDR3 sequences, 7.5% to 10% of them detected once, and roughly 10% sits in the top ten. The sequence was obtained from a man aged 45-65 years who received an inactivated influenza vaccine. The sequencing here drew on non-naive T cells sorted from PBMCs, taken on the day of vaccination. The chain has TRBV6-2 or TRBV6-3 and TRBJ2-2; 9 bases match TRBD1. This chain's CDR3 is CASNSPGQGSTGELFF. The CDR3 region has the DNA TGTGCCAGCAACTCACCGGGACAGGGAAGCACCGGGGAGCTGTTTTTT.